This T cell receptor beta chain is from a study of response to subunit inactivated influenza vaccine. The study, taken as a whole, reports: Authors suggested each seasonal flu vaccination may recruit only limited numbers of new T cells.

This CDR3 spans 15 amino acids. V lost 5 bases to trimming and J lost 2 bases, with 13 bases between them. CDR1 and CDR2 from the germline V gene are SEHNR and FQNEAQ (reference sequence). Using its own MiXCR run on the RT-PCR reads, TCRdb lists one record per CDR3 protein. The sample records about 310,000 distinct CDR3 sequences, roughly a fifth being singletons. This clonotype has only a few counts. Its specificity is not known. The clonotype comes from a man aged 50 to 75 who received an inactivated influenza vaccine. This specimen consisted of PBMCs from blood, obtained less than 22 months after vaccination. The V gene is TRBV7-9, the J gene TRBJ1-3; maybe TRBD1 (6 bases). In DNA, the CDR3 is TGTGCCAGCAGCGTTACTACAGGGACTGGAAACACCATATATTTT. As protein: CASSVTTGTGNTIYF.